This is a list of T cell receptor beta chains from one sample in a study of post-analysis software for immune sequencing data. MiXCR was run by TCRdb on the PCR reads, yielding one entry per CDR3 protein. The sample lists more than 450,000 distinct CDR3 sequences; about 44% were seen once. The specimen was blood. These receptors were taken from a girl aged 5 to 17 with multiple sclerosis. Both conserved end residues are part of each CDR3. D genes are given only for firm matches. Rows may omit the clone size; those that give it use once, few, many or a size class.

d_gene	abundance	v_gene	j_gene	CDR3nt	CDR3aa
TRBD1	NA	TRBV29-1	TRBJ2-1	TGCAGCGTTGATGGGACAGGGACTTACAATGAGCAGTTCTTC	CSVDGTGTYNEQFF
NA	NA	TRBV7-2	TRBJ2-3	TGTGCCAGCAGCATTTCGAGGGCAGATACGCAGTATTTT	CASSISRADTQYF
NA	few	TRBV12-3/TRBV12-4	TRBJ2-6	TGTGCCAGCAGGACGTCTGGGGCCAACGTCCTGACTTTC	CASRTSGANVLTF
NA	NA	TRBV12-3/TRBV12-4	TRBJ1-2	TGTGCCAGCAAATCGGACACTTACTATGGCTACACCTTC	CASKSDTYYGYTF
NA	few	TRBV12-3/TRBV12-4	TRBJ2-3	TGTGCCAGCAGTTTTCCAGGCGGGACGTCCACAGATACGCAGTATTTT	CASSFPGGTSTDTQYF
NA	few	TRBV5-6	TRBJ2-7	TGTGCCAGCAGCTTGGCAGGAGTTCGTTACGAGCAGTACTTC	CASSLAGVRYEQYF
TRBD1	NA	TRBV4-1	TRBJ1-5	TGCGCCAGCAGCCAAAGACAGGGCTACGATCAGCCCCAGCATTTT	CASSQRQGYDQPQHF
TRBD2	few	TRBV24-1	TRBJ2-7	TGTGCCACCAGTGATGGGACTAGCGGGAGTGCTCCAATCTACGAGCAGTACTTC	CATSDGTSGSAPIYEQYF
TRBD1	NA	TRBV3-1	TRBJ2-7	TGTGCCAGCAGCCAAGGGGCAGGGGGATCTGAATCCTACGAGCAGTACTTC	CASSQGAGGSESYEQYF
NA	NA	TRBV4-1	TRBJ2-7	TGCGCCAGCAGCCAACCCGGACGGTCGGGTGAGCAGTACTTC	CASSQPGRSGEQYF
TRBD1	NA	TRBV2	TRBJ2-1	TGTGCCAGCAGAACCCCCGACAGGGGGCTATGGGAGACCCAGTTCTTC	CASRTPDRGLWETQFF
NA	NA	TRBV7-9	TRBJ2-7	TGTGCCAGCAGCGATACAGGTGTGCAAGCCTACGAGCAGTACTTC	CASSDTGVQAYEQYF
NA	many	TRBV10-3	TRBJ2-7	TGTGCCATCAGTGATTATGGCGAGCAGTACTTC	CAISDYGEQYF
NA	NA	TRBV29-1	TRBJ2-3	TGCAGCGTTGGAGGCCTCAGCCCGCTGGGGGCCACAGATACGCAGTATTTT	CSVGGLSPLGATDTQYF
TRBD2	NA	TRBV4-1	TRBJ2-1	TGCGCCAGCAGCCAAGACCCTAGCGGGAGTGGAAATGAGCAGTTCTTC	CASSQDPSGSGNEQFF
NA	NA	TRBV6-6	TRBJ2-1	TGTGCCAGCAGTTACGTACTAGACAATGAGCAGTTCTTC	CASSYVLDNEQFF
NA	NA	TRBV5-5	TRBJ1-6	TGTGCCAGCACCACCGGGACCTTCTATAATTCACCCCTCCACTTT	CASTTGTFYNSPLHF
TRBD1	NA	TRBV10-3	TRBJ1-2	TGTGCCATCAGTGAGCCCCGGGACAGAGGCTATGGCTACACCTTC	CAISEPRDRGYGYTF
NA	NA	TRBV4-1	TRBJ1-1	TGCGCCAGCACCGACAGGTTGGATACTGAAGCTTTCTTT	CASTDRLDTEAFF
TRBD1	NA	TRBV10-3	TRBJ1-1	TGTGCCATCAGTGGCACAGGGGCCCCGGAAACTGAAGCTTTCTTT	CAISGTGAPETEAFF
NA	once	TRBV6-1	TRBJ2-3	TGTGCCAGCCGGCTGGTGGATCCCACAGATACGCAGTATTTT	CASRLVDPTDTQYF
NA	few	TRBV6-5	TRBJ1-1	TGTGCCAGCAGTTACTCTTGGGGGCTGAACACTGAAGCTTTCTTT	CASSYSWGLNTEAFF
TRBD2	NA	TRBV5-1	TRBJ2-3	TGCGCCAGCAGCTTGGCCATCGGGAGGGCCACAGATACGCAGTATTTT	CASSLAIGRATDTQYF
TRBD2	NA	TRBV7-3	TRBJ2-3	TGTGCCAGCAGCTTAATAGGGACTAGCGGGGAGGATACGCAGTATTTT	CASSLIGTSGEDTQYF
NA	few	TRBV5-1	TRBJ2-5	TGCGCCAGCAGCCCAAATGGGGGGGCGGGAGAGACCCAGTACTTC	CASSPNGGAGETQYF
TRBD2	NA	TRBV5-1	TRBJ2-5	TGCGCCAGCAGGTCTACCCCGGGGGGGCCAGAGACCCAGTACTTC	CASRSTPGGPETQYF
NA	NA	TRBV12-3/TRBV12-4	TRBJ2-1	TGTGCCAGCAAAGGCCCCGCTAAGTTTGAGCAGTTCTTC	CASKGPAKFEQFF
NA	few	TRBV28	TRBJ1-2	TGTGCCAGCAGGGGAACAGCTCGAGACTATGGCTACACCTTC	CASRGTARDYGYTF
TRBD2	NA	TRBV20-1	TRBJ2-7	TGCAGTGCTTCAAAGCGGGGGGGCCACAATGAGCAGTACTTC	CSASKRGGHNEQYF
TRBD2	NA	TRBV3-1	TRBJ2-1	TGTGCCAGCAGCCAAGACCGCGGGGGGCCTAGCAATGAGCAGTTCTTC	CASSQDRGGPSNEQFF
NA	many	TRBV6-6	TRBJ1-2	TGTGCCAGCAGTTACGGGGGTTACGGCTACACCTTC	CASSYGGYGYTF
TRBD2	few	TRBV29-1	TRBJ2-5	TGCAGCGTTGACGGACTAGCGGGCCTCCAAGAGACCCAGTACTTC	CSVDGLAGLQETQYF
TRBD1	once	TRBV27	TRBJ2-6	TGTGCCAGCAGTGTCACAGGGGATGGGGCCAACGTCCGGACTTTC	CASSVTGDGANVRTF
NA	NA	TRBV5-5	TRBJ2-7	TGTGCCAGCAGCTTGGCATTCTCGGACCGACAGAGGCCCTTTGAGCAGTACTTC	CASSLAFSDRQRPFEQYF
NA	NA	TRBV4-1	TRBJ2-1	TGCGCCAGCAGACCAGGCTTAGCGGATGACAATGAGCAGTTCTTC	CASRPGLADDNEQFF
NA	NA	TRBV29-1	TRBJ1-1	TGCAGCGTTGAAGACCTTGACGCCCGGAACACTGAAGCTTTCTTT	CSVEDLDARNTEAFF
NA	few	TRBV9	TRBJ2-3	TGTGCCAGCAACAATCTAGCCGAAAGCACAGATACGCAGTATTTT	CASNNLAESTDTQYF
NA	few	TRBV10-3	TRBJ1-1	TGTGCCATCAGTGAGTCGGGAGGTGAAGCTTTCTTT	CAISESGGEAFF
NA	few	TRBV20-1	TRBJ2-3	TGCAGTGCTAGGGGCGGAACAGATACGCAGTATTTT	CSARGGTDTQYF
NA	NA	TRBV12-3/TRBV12-4	TRBJ2-7	TGTGCCAGCAGTTTGGAGGCAGTCTACGAGCAGTACTTC	CASSLEAVYEQYF
NA	many	TRBV24-1	TRBJ2-2	TGTGCCACCAGTGACCACGGAGGGGGAATCGGGGAGCTGTTTTTT	CATSDHGGGIGELFF
NA	NA	TRBV20-1	TRBJ2-3	TGCAGTGCTAGTGAGGGGGGATACACAGATACGCAGTATTTT	CSASEGGYTDTQYF